This T cell receptor beta chain was retrieved from a study of a mutant IDH1 vaccine in newly diagnosed glioma. This clone was found a few times. The antigen is undetermined. Generated by immunoSEQ multiplex PCR, the TCRdb table keeps only in-frame clones and is missing some. The sample yields 30,000 to 35,000 clones, about nine tenths seen once. CDR3 length: 14 amino acids. Germline V gene sequence: CDR1 SQVTM, CDR2 ANQGSEA. V dropped 6 bases and J dropped 4; count of bases not matched to a gene: 5. The time point: week 47, end of study. It was 300 ug of mutant IDH1 20-mer peptide that made up each vaccine dose, given with topical imiquimod.

This receptor was obtained from a woman aged 40 to 49 with glioma. The sequenced sample was PBMCs, obtained from a glioma patient whose treatment included an IDH1 peptide vaccine. The chain has TRBV29-1 and TRBJ1-5, with TRBD1 matching over 11 bases. The CDR3 sequence is CSVRTGGFNQPQHF. The CDR3 region has the DNA TGCAGCGTCAGGACAGGGGGCTTTAATCAGCCCCAGCATTTT.